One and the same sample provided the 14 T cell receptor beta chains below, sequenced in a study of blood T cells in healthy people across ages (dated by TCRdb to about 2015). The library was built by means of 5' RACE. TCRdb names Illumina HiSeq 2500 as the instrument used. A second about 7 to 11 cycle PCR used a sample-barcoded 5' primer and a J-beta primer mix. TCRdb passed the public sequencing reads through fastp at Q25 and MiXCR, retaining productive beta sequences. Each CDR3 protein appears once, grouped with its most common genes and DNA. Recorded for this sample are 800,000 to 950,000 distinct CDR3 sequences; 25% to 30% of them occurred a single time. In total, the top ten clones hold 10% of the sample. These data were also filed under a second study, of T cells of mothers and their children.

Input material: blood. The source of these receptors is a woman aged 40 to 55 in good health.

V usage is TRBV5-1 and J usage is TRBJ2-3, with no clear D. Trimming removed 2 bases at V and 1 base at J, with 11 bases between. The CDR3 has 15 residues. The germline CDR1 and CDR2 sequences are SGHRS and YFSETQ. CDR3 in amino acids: CASSFPSAGTDTQYF. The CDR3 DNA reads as TGCGCCAGCAGCTTCCCAAGTGCAGGCACAGATACGCAGTATTTT.

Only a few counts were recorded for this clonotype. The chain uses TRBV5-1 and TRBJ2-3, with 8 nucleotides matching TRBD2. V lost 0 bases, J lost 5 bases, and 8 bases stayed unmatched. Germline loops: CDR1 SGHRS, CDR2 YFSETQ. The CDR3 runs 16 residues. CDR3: CASSLVAGGPRDTQYF. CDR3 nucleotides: TGCGCCAGCAGCTTGGTCGCGGGGGGCCCTCGAGATACGCAGTATTTT.

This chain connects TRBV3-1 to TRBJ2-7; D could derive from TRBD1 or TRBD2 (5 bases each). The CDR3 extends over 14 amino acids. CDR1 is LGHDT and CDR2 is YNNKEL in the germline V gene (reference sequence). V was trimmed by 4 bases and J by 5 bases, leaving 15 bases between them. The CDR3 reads CASSRSRDRDEQYF. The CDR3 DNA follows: TGTGCCAGCAGCCGTTCCCGGGACCGCGACGAGCAGTACTTC.

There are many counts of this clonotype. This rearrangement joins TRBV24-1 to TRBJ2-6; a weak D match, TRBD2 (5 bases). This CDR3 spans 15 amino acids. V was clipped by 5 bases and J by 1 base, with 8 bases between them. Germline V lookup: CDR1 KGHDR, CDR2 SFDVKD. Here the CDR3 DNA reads TGTGCCACCAGTGCCCCGGGATCTGGGGCCAACGTCCTGACTTTC. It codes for CATSAPGSGANVLTF.

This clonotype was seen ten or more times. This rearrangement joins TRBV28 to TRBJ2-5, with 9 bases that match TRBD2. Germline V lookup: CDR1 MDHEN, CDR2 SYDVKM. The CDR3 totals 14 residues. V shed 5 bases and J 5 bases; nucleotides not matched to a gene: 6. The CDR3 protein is CASSPLAGRETQYF. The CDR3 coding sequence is TGTGCCAGCAGTCCTCTAGCGGGGAGGGAGACCCAGTACTTC.

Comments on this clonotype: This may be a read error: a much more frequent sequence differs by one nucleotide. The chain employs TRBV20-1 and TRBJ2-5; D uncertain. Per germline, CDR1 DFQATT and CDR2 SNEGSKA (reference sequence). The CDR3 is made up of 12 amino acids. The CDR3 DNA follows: TGCAGTGCTACAGAGAACCAAGAGATCCAGTACTTC. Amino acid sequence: CSATENQEIQYF.

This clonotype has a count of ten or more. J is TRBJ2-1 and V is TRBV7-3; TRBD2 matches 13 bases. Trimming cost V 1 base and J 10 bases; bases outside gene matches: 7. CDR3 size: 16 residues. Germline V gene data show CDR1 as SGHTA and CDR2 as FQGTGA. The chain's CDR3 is CASSLMGRLAGGEQFF. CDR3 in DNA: TGTGCCAGCAGCTTAATGGGCAGACTAGCGGGGGGCGAGCAGTTCTTC.

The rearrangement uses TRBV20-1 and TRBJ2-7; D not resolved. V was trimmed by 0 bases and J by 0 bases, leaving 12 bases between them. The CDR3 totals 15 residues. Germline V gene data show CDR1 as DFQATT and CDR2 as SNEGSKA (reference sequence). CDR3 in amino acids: CSARDPDLSSYEQYF. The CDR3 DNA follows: TGCAGTGCTAGAGATCCCGACTTGAGCTCCTACGAGCAGTACTTC.

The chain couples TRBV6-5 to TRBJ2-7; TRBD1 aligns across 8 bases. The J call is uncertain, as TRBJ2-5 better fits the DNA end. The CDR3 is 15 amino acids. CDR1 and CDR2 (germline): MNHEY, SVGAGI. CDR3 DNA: TGTGCCAGCAGTGACAGGGGCAGTCGACGAGAGACCCAGTACTTC. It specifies CASSDRGSRRETQYF.

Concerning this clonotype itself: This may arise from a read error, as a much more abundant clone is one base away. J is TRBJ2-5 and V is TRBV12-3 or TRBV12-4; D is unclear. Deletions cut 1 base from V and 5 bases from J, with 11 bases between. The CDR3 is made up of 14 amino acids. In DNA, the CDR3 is TGTGCCAGCAGTTTAGAAGGATTTTGGGAGACCCAGTACTTC. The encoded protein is CASSLEGFWETQYF.

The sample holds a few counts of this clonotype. CDR3 loop: CASSVAGRRPDTQYF. CDR3 DNA: TGTGCCAGCAGCGTAGCCGGGAGGAGGCCAGATACGCAGTATTTT. The chain couples TRBV9 to TRBJ2-3, with 7 bases lining up with TRBD2. CDR3 length: 15 residues. Trimming cost V 0 bases and J 4 bases; bases outside gene matches: 5. From germline, CDR1 is SGDLS and CDR2 YYNGEE.

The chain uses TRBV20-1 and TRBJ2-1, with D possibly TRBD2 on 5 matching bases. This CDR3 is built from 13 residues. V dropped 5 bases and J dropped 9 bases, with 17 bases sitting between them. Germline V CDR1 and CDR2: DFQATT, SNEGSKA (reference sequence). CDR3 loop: CSAPGTLVGEQFF. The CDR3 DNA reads TGCAGTGCTCCGGGAACCCTTGTAGGTGAGCAGTTCTTC.

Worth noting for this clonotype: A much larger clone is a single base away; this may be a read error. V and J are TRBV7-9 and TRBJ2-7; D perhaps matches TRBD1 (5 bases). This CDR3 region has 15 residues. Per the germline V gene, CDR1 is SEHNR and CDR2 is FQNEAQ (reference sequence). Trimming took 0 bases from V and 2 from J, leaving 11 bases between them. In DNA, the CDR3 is TGTGCCAGCAGCTTAGCCCCGGACAAGGCCTACGAGCAGTACTTC. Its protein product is CASSLAPDKAYEQYF.

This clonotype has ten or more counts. CDR3 sequence (DNA): TGTGCCAGCAGCACCCCTGGCGGGGGCCGGTATGGCTACACCTTC. Translated: CASSTPGGGRYGYTF. This sequence joins TRBV28 and TRBJ1-2, with D tentatively TRBD1 (6 bases). The CDR3 covers 15 residues. Germline CDR1 reads MDHEN; CDR2 reads SYDVKM. V was trimmed by 6 bases and J by 5 bases, leaving 19 bases between them.